This TCR beta chain was found in a study of T cells after yellow fever vaccination. Broader study findings: FACS-sorted repertoires might harbor abundant contaminating clonotypes from the bulk population. A large majority of primary-vaccination clones showed up again after the booster (approximately 95% CD4, around 88% CD8).

The CDR3 runs 17 residues. The V and J ends lost 4 bases and 5 bases, in that order; junction bases with no gene match: 13. CDR1 and CDR2 from the germline V gene are SGHNT and YYREEE (reference sequence). TCRdb reprocessed the 5' RACE reads with MiXCR, giving one entry per CDR3 protein. The table lists hundreds of thousands of distinct CDR3 sequences, around 12% of them singletons, with 3.2% in the top ten. This clonotype is a singleton in its sample. Its antigen is not known. The V call is TRBV5-4, the J call TRBJ2-2; 8 bases map to TRBD1. This TCR was sampled from a man aged 18 to 30 who received the YFV17D yellow fever vaccine. Here the sequenced sample was CD4+ T cells sorted from PBMCs, taken 15 days after the yellow fever booster vaccination. The CDR3 spells CASSLTRTGRFTGELFF. The CDR3 region has the DNA TGTGCCAGCAGCCTCACTCGGACAGGGAGATTTACCGGGGAGCTGTTTTTT.